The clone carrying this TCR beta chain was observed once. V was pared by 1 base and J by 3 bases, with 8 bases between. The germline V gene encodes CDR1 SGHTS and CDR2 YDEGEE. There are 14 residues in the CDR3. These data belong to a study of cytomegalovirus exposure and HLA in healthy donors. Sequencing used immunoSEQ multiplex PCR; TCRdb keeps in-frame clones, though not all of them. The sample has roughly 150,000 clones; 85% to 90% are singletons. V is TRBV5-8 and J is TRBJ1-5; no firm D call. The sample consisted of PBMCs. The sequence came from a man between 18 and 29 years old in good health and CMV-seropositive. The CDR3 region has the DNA TGTGCCAGCAGCTTGTATCGTAACAATCAGCCCCAGCATTTT. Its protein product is CASSLYRNNQPQHF.